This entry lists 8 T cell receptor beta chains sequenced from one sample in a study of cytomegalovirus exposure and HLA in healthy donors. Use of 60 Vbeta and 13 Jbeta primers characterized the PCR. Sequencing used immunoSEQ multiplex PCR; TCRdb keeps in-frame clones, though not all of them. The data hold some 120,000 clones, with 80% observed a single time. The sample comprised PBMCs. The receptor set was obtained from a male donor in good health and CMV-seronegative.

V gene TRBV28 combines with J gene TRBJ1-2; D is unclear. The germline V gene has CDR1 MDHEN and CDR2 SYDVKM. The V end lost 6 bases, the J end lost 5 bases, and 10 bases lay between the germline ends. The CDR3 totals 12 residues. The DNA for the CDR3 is TGTGCCAGCAGCCCCACGGGGTATGGCTACACCTTC. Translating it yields CASSPTGYGYTF.

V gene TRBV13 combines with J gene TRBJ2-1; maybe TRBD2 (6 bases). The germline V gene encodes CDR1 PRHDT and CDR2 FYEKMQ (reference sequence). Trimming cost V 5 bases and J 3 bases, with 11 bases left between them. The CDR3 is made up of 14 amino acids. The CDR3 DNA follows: TGTGCCAGCAGCGGCAGGGACTTCTACAATGAGCAGTTCTTC. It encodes CASSGRDFYNEQFF.

CDR3 in amino acids: CASSLRGGLEAQYF. DNA of the CDR3: TGTGCCAGCAGCTTGCGGGGGGGGTTGGAGGCCCAGTACTTC. The chain recombines TRBV7-8 with TRBJ2-5, with 9 bases identical to TRBD2. The CDR3 sequence is 14 residues long. Germline CDR1 SGHVS, CDR2 FQNEAQ. V shed 3 bases and J 9 bases; nucleotides not matched to a gene: 8.

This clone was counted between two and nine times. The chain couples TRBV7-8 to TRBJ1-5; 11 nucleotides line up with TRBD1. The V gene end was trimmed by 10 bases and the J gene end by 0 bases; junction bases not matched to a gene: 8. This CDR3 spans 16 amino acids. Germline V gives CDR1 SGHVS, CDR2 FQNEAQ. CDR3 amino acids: CATRGQGENSNQPQHF. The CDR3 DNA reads TGTGCCACCAGGGGACAGGGGGAAAATAGCAATCAGCCCCAGCATTTT.

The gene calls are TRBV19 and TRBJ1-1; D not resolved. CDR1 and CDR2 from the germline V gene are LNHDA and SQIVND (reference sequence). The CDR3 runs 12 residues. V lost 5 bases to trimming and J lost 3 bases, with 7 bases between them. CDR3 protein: CASSRRDTEAFF. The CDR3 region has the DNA TGTGCCAGTAGTCGGAGAGACACTGAAGCTTTCTTT.

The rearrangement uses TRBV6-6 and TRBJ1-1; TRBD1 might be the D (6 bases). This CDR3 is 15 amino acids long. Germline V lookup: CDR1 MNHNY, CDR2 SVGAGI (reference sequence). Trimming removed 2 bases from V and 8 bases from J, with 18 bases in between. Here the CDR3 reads CASSYPGQSRVEAFF. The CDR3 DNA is TGTGCCAGCAGTTACCCCGGACAGTCGAGGGTGGAAGCTTTCTTT.

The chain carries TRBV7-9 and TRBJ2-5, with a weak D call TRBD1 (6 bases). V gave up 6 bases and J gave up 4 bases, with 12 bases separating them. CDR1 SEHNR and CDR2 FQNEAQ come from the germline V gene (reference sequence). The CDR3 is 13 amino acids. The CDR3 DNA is TGTGCCAGCAGACCGACAGGAAGAGAGACCCAGTACTTC. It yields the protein CASRPTGRETQYF.

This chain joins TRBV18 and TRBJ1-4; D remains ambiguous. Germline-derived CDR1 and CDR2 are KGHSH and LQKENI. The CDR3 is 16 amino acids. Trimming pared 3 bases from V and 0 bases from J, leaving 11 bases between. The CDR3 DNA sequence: TGTGCCAGCTCACCCGTCCCGGGGACAACTAATGAAAAACTGTTTTTT. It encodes CASSPVPGTTNEKLFF.